This TCR beta chain was profiled in a study of CD8+ T cells in alopecia areata. Study-level background: Treatment of the treated patients consisted of oral tofacitinib, 5 to 10 mg twice daily. The study, taken as a whole, reports: Scalp clonality and expanded CD8+ clones among the top 100 fell significantly with tofacitinib. Uncertainty remains about how baseline CD8+ expansion links to response, with one nonresponder.

As to treatment: oral pan-JAK inhibitor, 5-10 mg twice daily. The sequencing template was cDNA reverse transcribed from extracted RNA. The data were produced by immunoSEQ multiplex PCR, yet TCRdb's version contains in-frame clones alone and is incomplete. The sample contains about 64,000 clones, roughly 46% of which appear only once. This CDR3 has 16 residues. CDR1 and CDR2 from the germline V gene are SEHNR and FQNEAQ (reference sequence). With 0 bases clipped from V and 5 bases from J, the junction kept 3 bases outside the gene matches. In this sample, this clone turned up a few times. No antigen is known for it.

The rearrangement uses TRBV7-9 and TRBJ2-1; TRBD2 aligns across 11 bases. The TCR comes from a human donor with alopecia areata. The sequences come from CD8+ T cells sorted from blood, collected at approximately week 36, from a patient treated with tofacitinib. The CDR3 nucleotides read TGTGCCAGCAGCTTAGCGGCTAGCGGGAGGAACAATGAGCAGTTCTTC. Protein: CASSLAASGRNNEQFF.